The source of this TCR beta chain is a study of OX40 agonist ivuxolimab in advanced cancers. General notes on the study: Ivuxolimab was an agonistic, fully human IgG2 monoclonal antibody directed against OX40 (CD134), a costimulatory receptor. Intravenous ivuxolimab was administered to patients every 2 weeks at six dose levels: 0.01, 0.1, 0.3, 1.5, 3 and 10 mg/kg. Of the 50 or so patients in dose escalation, about 20 had hepatocellular carcinoma, about 15 had melanoma, 9 had renal cell carcinoma and 9 had head and neck cancer. Partial responses occurred in three dose-escalation patients: two with cutaneous melanoma and one with hepatocellular carcinoma. A male proportion of roughly 80% and a mean age of approximately 55 years, ranging from about 20 to 80, were recorded for the dose-escalation cohort. The paper reports the monotherapy dose-escalation portion (N ≈ 52 patients) of the phase I ivuxolimab trial. Patients were allowed to have had prior anti-PD-1, anti-PD-L1 or anti-CTLA-4 therapy, and approximately 40% of the dose-escalation patients had previously received checkpoint inhibitors. Peripheral TCRbeta sequencing was intended to test whether TCR sequence diversity was altered and clonal T-cell expansion was caused by ivuxolimab. Broad study findings and their caveats: Low levels of normalized T-cell clonal expansion were also seen in some nonresponding patients. In the 0.1-3.0 mg/kg groups, partial responders had among the lowest normalized peripheral clonal expansion, particularly in CD8+ T cells. At doses from 0.1 to 3.0 mg/kg, clonal expansion was seen in both CD4+ and CD8+ blood T cells between baseline and week 6. After ivuxolimab, more expanded clones were found on average in CD8+ T cells than in CD4+ T cells. Antigen specificity was not determined for the clonally expanded peripheral T cells.

Genomic DNA was extracted from sorted cells for sequencing of the TCRbeta CDR3 region. TCRbeta CDR3 regions were sequenced using the immunoSEQ Assay. TCRdb mirrors the immuneACCESS table, restricted to in-frame sequences. Some clones are absent from its copies; in checked studies, under half trace to an unresolved V gene, and the reason for the others is unknown. Here the sample has approximately 14,000 clones; around 76% occur a single time. Clones ranked in the top ten supply 16% of the sample. Patients with a history of autoimmune disease or receiving systemic immunosuppression were excluded from the trial. Peripheral blood for TCR sequencing was drawn from every dose cohort at baseline, at cycle 4 day 1 and at cycle 7 day 1. The samples were drawn from a first-in-human, open-label, multicenter phase I dose-escalation trial of ivuxolimab. Adults with locally advanced or metastatic melanoma, renal cell carcinoma, hepatocellular carcinoma or head and neck squamous cell carcinoma were enrolled in the trial. Before TCR sequencing, CD4+ T cells and CD8+ T cells were sorted from peripheral blood as separate populations.

Concerning this clone itself: Its binding antigen is unknown. No clone much larger than this one lies a single base away; base qualities are absent.

This clonotype was sampled from an adult with an advanced solid tumor such as melanoma, head and neck, liver or kidney cancer. This specimen consisted of CD4+ or CD8+ T cells sorted from blood, obtained in a trial of the OX40 agonist ivuxolimab.

In nucleotides, the sequence is TGTGCCAGCAGCTTAACGGCGTCTAGCGGGGGGACCCAGTACTTC. Translated, it reads CASSLTASSGGTQYF. In this chain, TRBV7-3 is recombined with TRBJ2-5; 10 nucleotides in the junction match TRBD2. At the junction V is shortened by 0 bases and J by 7 bases; bases outside the gene matches: 5. Including cysteine and phenylalanine, the CDR3 has 15 amino acids. Only the CDR3 part of the read is kept: 45 bases, read in frame from the first base. Looking up the germline V gene yields CDR1 SGHTA and CDR2 FQGTGA.